Shown below are 17 T cell receptor beta chains from a single sample sequenced in a study of blood T cell repertoires in COVID-19. Generated by immunoSEQ multiplex PCR, the TCRdb table keeps only in-frame clones and is missing some. The table lists some 270,000 clones, 80% to 90% of them singletons, with approximately 4% in the top ten. Input material: PBMCs or T cells enriched from blood (not recorded which). The receptors stem from a woman in her 30s who had recovered from COVID-19.

V gene TRBV30 combines with J gene TRBJ2-2, with a possible D match to TRBD1 (5 bases). V was trimmed by 5 bases and J by 5 bases, leaving 9 bases between them. CDR3 length: 12 amino acids. Germline loops: CDR1 GTSNPN, CDR2 SVGIG (reference sequence). The DNA for the CDR3 is TGTGCCTGGTCGGCAGGGACCGGGGAGCTGTTTTTT. It codes for CAWSAGTGELFF.

The chain links TRBV2 to TRBJ1-1; D gene unclear. The germline gives CDR1 SNHLY, CDR2 FYNNEI. This CDR3 is 14 amino acids long. V was trimmed by 4 bases and J by 4 bases, leaving 13 bases between them. The CDR3, as DNA: TGTGCCAGCAGTGTAGAAAGACAACTCACTGAAGCTTTCTTT. Encoded protein: CASSVERQLTEAFF.

J is TRBJ1-2 and V is TRBV7-3; D possibly corresponds to TRBD1 (5 bases). Trimming stripped 4 bases from V and 4 bases from J, with 13 bases between. The germline V gene encodes CDR1 SGHTA and CDR2 FQGTGA. The CDR3 is 14 amino acids. DNA of the CDR3: TGTGCCAGCAGCTCAACAGATGGGGCCTATGGCTACACCTTC. Its protein is CASSSTDGAYGYTF.

The chain is built from TRBV6-4 and TRBJ2-1, with D tentatively TRBD2 (5 bases). Trimming cost V 5 bases and J 0 bases, with 8 bases left between them. The CDR3 runs 14 residues. CDR1 is MRHNA and CDR2 is SNTAGT in the germline V gene. CDR3 amino acids: CASSLGSSYNEQFF. CDR3 DNA: TGTGCCAGCAGTCTAGGGAGCTCCTACAATGAGCAGTTCTTC.

This chain joins TRBV11-3 and TRBJ2-1; D unclear. The CDR3 extends over 15 amino acids. The germline V gene encodes CDR1 SGHNT and CDR2 YENEEA. The V and J ends lost 5 bases and 0 bases respectively, with 11 bases between them. The CDR3 coding sequence is TGTGCCAGCAGCATGCAGGTTACCTCCTACAATGAGCAGTTCTTC. Its protein product is CASSMQVTSYNEQFF.

The J gene is TRBJ2-1, the V gene TRBV5-1; D not resolved. CDR1 SGHRS and CDR2 YFSETQ come from the germline V gene. Between the trimmed V and J ends, which lost 0 bases and 6 bases, there was a span of 13 bases. This CDR3 is 15 amino acids long. CDR3 nucleotides: TGCGCCAGCAGCTTGGGTGCCGGGTTGAGCAATGAGCAGTTCTTC. Translating gives CASSLGAGLSNEQFF.

The chain is built from TRBV6-5 and TRBJ1-1, with TRBD1 as a possible D gene (5 bases). With 0 bases removed from V and 9 bases from J, the gap between germline ends came to 17 bases. Germline values: CDR1 MNHEY, CDR2 SVGAGI. This CDR3 comprises 15 residues. The DNA of the CDR3 is TGTGCCAGCAGTTACTCGGTCGGGAGGGACTTAAAAGCTTTCTTT. Its protein product is CASSYSVGRDLKAFF.

V and J are TRBV27 and TRBJ2-7; possible D gene TRBD1, 5 bases. The V end was cut by 3 bases, the J end by 5 bases, with 14 bases between. The germline gives CDR1 MNHEY, CDR2 SMNVEV (reference sequence). CDR3 length equals 14 residues. CDR3 coding DNA: TGTGCCAGCAGTTTGGATCTGTCAGGGAACGAGCAGTACTTC. Its protein is CASSLDLSGNEQYF.

CDR3 amino acids: CASSRHREKTEAFF. The CDR3 DNA reads as TGCGCCAGCAGCAGGCACAGGGAGAAGACTGAAGCTTTCTTT. The chain joins TRBV5-1 to TRBJ1-1; weak D call: TRBD1 (6 bases). This CDR3 is built from 14 residues. The germline V and J ends were trimmed by 4 bases and 5 bases, with 15 bases remaining between them. CDR1 is SGHRS, CDR2 YFSETQ, per germline.

The rearrangement joins TRBV29-1 to TRBJ1-1; 7 bases map to TRBD1. Unmatched junction bases numbered 10, after V lost 5 bases and J lost 1 base. The CDR3 length is 15 residues. Germline values: CDR1 SQVTM, CDR2 ANQGSEA. CDR3 DNA sequence: TGCAGCGTTCCGCCTCCGGGACAGTCGAACACTGAAGCTTTCTTT. Its protein is CSVPPPGQSNTEAFF.

The rearrangement joins TRBV14 to TRBJ2-1; weak D call: TRBD1 (6 bases). V lost 2 bases to trimming and J lost 0 bases, with 17 bases between them. This CDR3 has 18 residues. CDR1 is SGHDN and CDR2 is FVKESK in the germline V gene. CDR3 in amino acids: CASSQPPGQLSSYNEQFF. The CDR3, as DNA: TGTGCCAGCAGCCAACCTCCCGGACAGCTGAGCTCCTACAATGAGCAGTTCTTC.

This clone occurred a few times. V gene TRBV9 combines with J gene TRBJ2-2, with a tentative D call TRBD1 (5 bases). V lost 4 bases and J lost 9, with 19 bases in between. The CDR3 runs 15 residues. The germline gives CDR1 SGDLS, CDR2 YYNGEE. The chain's CDR3 is CASSTLGRGGRELFF. The CDR3 region has the DNA TGTGCCAGCAGCACCCTGGGGCGTGGTGGCCGGGAGCTGTTTTTT.

This clone occurred once. V gene TRBV27 combines with J gene TRBJ2-1, with TRBD2 identical over 10 bases. The CDR3 has 17 amino acids. V shed 4 bases and J 4 bases; nucleotides not matched to a gene: 10. Germline loops: CDR1 MNHEY, CDR2 SMNVEV (reference sequence). The DNA for the CDR3 is TGTGCCAGCAGTTCCGGAAGTAGGACTAGCGGTTACAATGAGCAGTTCTTC. Its protein is CASSSGSRTSGYNEQFF.

The rearrangement joins TRBV6-5 to TRBJ2-7; D remains ambiguous. V lost 0 bases and J lost 6, with 12 bases in between. Germline CDR1 MNHEY, CDR2 SVGAGI. This CDR3 spans 14 amino acids. The chain's CDR3 is CASSYSGLSGEQYF. The CDR3 DNA reads TGTGCCAGCAGTTACTCGGGCTTGTCTGGCGAGCAGTACTTC.

This clone has more than one count but fewer than ten. The chain links TRBV11-2 to TRBJ2-1, with 11 positions matching TRBD2. The trim removed 0 bases at V and 5 bases at J, leaving 3 bases unmatched. The CDR3 length is 16 residues. CDR1 is SGHAT and CDR2 is FQNNGV in the germline V gene. In nucleotides, the CDR3 is TGTGCCAGCAGCTTAGAGACTAGCGGGAAAGACAATGAGCAGTTCTTC. It translates to CASSLETSGKDNEQFF.

This chain links TRBV28 with TRBJ1-2, with D possibly being TRBD1 (6 bases). Trimming removed 0 bases from V and 0 bases from J, with 8 bases in between. CDR1 is MDHEN and CDR2 is SYDVKM in the germline V gene. The CDR3 totals 15 residues. CDR3 sequence (DNA): TGTGCCAGCAGTTTATGGGGGGCGTCTAACTATGGCTACACCTTC. This sequence encodes CASSLWGASNYGYTF.

V is TRBV7-6 and J is TRBJ1-4; 7 nucleotides match TRBD1. The CDR3 spans 14 residues. The germline V gene encodes CDR1 SGHVS and CDR2 FNYEAQ. The junction had 6 bases not matched to a gene; V was cut back by 5 bases and J by 6 bases. The CDR3 DNA reads as TGTGCCAGCAGCCTCGCAGGGGGTGATGAAAAACTGTTTTTT. It yields the protein CASSLAGGDEKLFF.